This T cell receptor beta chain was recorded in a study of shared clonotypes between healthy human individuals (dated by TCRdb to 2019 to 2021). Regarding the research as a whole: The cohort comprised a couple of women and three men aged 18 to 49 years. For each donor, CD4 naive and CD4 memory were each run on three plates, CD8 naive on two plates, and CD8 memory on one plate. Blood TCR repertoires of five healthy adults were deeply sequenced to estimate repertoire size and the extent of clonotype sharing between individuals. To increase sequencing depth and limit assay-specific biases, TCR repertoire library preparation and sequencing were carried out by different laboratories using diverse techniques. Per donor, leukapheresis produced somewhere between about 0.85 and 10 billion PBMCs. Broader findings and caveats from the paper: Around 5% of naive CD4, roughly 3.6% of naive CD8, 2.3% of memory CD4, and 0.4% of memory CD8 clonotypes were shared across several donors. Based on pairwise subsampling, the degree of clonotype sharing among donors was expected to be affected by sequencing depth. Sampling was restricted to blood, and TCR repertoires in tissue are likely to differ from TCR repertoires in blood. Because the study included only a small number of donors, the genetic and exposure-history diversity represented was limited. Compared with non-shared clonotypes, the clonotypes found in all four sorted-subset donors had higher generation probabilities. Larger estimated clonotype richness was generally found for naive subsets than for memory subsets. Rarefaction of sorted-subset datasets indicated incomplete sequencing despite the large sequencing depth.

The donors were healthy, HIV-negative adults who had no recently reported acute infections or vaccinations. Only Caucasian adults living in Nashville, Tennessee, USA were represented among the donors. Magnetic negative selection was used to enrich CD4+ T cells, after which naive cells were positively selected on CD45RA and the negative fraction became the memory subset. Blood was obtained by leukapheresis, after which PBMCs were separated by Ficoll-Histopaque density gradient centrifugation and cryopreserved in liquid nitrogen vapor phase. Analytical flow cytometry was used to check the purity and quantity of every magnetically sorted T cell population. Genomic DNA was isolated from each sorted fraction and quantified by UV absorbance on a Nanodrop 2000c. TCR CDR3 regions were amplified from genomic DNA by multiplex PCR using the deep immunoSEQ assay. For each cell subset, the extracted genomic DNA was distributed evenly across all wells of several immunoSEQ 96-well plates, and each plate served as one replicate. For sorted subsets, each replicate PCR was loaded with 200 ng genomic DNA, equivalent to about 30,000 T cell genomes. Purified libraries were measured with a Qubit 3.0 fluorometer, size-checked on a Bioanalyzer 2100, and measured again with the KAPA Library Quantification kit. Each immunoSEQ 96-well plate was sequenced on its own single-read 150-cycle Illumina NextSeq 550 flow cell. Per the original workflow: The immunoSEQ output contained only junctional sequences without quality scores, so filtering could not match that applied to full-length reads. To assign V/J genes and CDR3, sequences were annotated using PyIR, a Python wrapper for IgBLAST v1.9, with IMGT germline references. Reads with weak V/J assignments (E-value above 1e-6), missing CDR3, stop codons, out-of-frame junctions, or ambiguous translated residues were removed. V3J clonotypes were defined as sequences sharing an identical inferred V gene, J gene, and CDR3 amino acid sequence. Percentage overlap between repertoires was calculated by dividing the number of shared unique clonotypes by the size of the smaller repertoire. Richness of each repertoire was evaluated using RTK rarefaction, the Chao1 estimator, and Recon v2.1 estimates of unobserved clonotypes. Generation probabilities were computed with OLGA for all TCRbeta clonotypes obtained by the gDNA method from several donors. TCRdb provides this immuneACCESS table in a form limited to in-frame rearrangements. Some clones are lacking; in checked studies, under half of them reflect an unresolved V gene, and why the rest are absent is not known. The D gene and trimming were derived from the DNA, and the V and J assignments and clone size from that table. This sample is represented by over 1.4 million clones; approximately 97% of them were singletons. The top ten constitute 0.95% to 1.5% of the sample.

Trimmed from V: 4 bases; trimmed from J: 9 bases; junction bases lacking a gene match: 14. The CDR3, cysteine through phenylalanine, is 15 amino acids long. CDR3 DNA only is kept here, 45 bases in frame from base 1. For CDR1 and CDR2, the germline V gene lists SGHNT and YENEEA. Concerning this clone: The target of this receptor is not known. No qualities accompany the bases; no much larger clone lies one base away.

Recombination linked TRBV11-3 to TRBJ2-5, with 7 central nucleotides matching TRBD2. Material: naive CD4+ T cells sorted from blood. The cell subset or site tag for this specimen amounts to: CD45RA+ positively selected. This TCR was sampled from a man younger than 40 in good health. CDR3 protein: CASSSQSGIASAQYF. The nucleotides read TGTGCCAGCAGCTCCCAAAGCGGGATTGCTTCGGCCCAGTACTTC.